A single sample gave rise to the 6 T cell receptor beta chains below, sequenced in a study of blood T cell repertoires in COVID-19. This table comes from immunoSEQ multiplex PCR, and its TCRdb copy is limited to in-frame clones, with some not included. Of a few hundred thousand clones detected, roughly 86% appear once; the ten largest clones hold approximately 6.8%. The sequenced sample consisted of peripheral blood. All receptors derive from a woman between 70 and 85 years old with active or convalescent COVID-19.

The chain has TRBV9 and TRBJ1-1; tentatively, D is TRBD1 (6 bases). CDR1 is SGDLS, CDR2 YYNGEE, per germline. This CDR3 has 16 amino acids. Trimming left V 3 bases short and J 4 bases short, with 19 bases between. Here the CDR3 reads CASSAPVAGDGTEAFF. The CDR3 bases are TGTGCCAGCAGCGCACCTGTAGCAGGGGACGGCACTGAAGCTTTCTTT. The entire variable domain, with the rest obtained from reference TRBV9 and TRBJ1-1, is as follows: DSGVTQTPKHLITATGQRVTLRCSPRSGDLSVYWYQQSLDQGLQFLIQYYNGEERAKGNILERFSAQQFPDLHSELNLSSLELGDSALYFCASSAPVAGDGTEAFFGQGTRLTVV.

The J gene is TRBJ1-1, the V gene TRBV15, with TRBD1 identical over 8 bases. CDR1 and CDR2 (germline): LNHNV, YYDKDF (reference sequence). CDR3 length: 13 amino acids. After removal of 1 base from V and 12 bases from J, the junction contained 7 bases not matched to a gene. As DNA, the CDR3 is TGTGCCACCAGCAGAGGACAGGGGAGTAGTCCTTTCTTT. It is translated as CATSRGQGSSPFF.

The rearrangement uses TRBV7-9 and TRBJ2-7; 8 nucleotides agree with TRBD1. From germline, CDR1 is SEHNR and CDR2 FQNEAQ (reference sequence). This CDR3 comprises 14 residues. V lost 5 bases to trimming and J lost 5 bases; unmatched junction nucleotides: 8. CDR3 DNA: TGTGCCAGCAGCCCAAGGACAGGGTCCCACGAGCAGTACTTC. Protein product: CASSPRTGSHEQYF. Full variable domain (outside the CDR3, taken from reference TRBV7-9 and TRBJ2-7): DTGVSQNPRHKITKRGQNVTFRCDPISEHNRLYWYRQTLGQGPEFLTYFQNEAQLEKSRLLSDRFSAERPKGSFSTLEIQRTEQGDSAMYLCASSPRTGSHEQYFGPGTRLTVT.

The chain combines TRBV19 with TRBJ1-5; 7 bases are a match to TRBD1. Germline V gives CDR1 LNHDA, CDR2 SQIVND (reference sequence). J lost 7 bases, V lost 5 bases, and 8 bases had no gene match. This CDR3 comprises 14 residues. The chain's CDR3 is CASSSQGGGQPQHF. Here the CDR3 DNA reads TGTGCCAGTAGTTCCCAGGGGGGAGGACAGCCCCAGCATTTT. The full variable domain, its missing parts supplied by reference TRBV19 and TRBJ1-5, is DGGITQSPKYLFRKEGQNVTLSCEQNLNHDAMYWYRQDPGQGLRLIYYSQIVNDFQKGDIAEGYSVSREKKESFPLTVTSAQKNPTAFYLCASSSQGGGQPQHFGDGTRLSIL.

The chain recombines TRBV7-2 with TRBJ1-3; 7 bases are shared with TRBD1. V lost 5 bases and J lost 2; bases outside the gene matches: 3. The germline V gene has CDR1 SGHTA and CDR2 FQGNSA. The CDR3 loop spans 14 amino acids. Here the CDR3 DNA reads TGTGCCAGCAGCCTACAGGGGACTGGAAACACCATATATTTT. Translated: CASSLQGTGNTIYF.

The V call is TRBV29-1, the J call TRBJ1-5; no clear D gene. CDR1 and CDR2 (germline): SQVTM, ANQGSEA. With 6 bases removed from V and 2 bases from J, the gap between germline ends came to 8 bases. The CDR3 totals 12 residues. Written as DNA, the CDR3 is TGCAGCGTGTCACACGGCAATCAGCCCCAGCATTTT. Protein product: CSVSHGNQPQHF.